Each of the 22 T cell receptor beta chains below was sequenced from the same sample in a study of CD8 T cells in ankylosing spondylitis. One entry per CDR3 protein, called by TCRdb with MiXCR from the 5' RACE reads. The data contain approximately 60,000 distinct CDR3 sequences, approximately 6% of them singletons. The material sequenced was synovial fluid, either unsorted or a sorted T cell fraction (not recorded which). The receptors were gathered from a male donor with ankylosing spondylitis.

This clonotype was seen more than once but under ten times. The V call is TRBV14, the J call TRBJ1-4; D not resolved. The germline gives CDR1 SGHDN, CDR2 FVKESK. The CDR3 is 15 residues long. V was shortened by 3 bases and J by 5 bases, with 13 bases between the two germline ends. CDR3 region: CASSQSLGGNEKLFF. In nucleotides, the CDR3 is TGTGCCAGCAGCCAGTCCCTAGGAGGGAATGAAAAACTGTTTTTT.

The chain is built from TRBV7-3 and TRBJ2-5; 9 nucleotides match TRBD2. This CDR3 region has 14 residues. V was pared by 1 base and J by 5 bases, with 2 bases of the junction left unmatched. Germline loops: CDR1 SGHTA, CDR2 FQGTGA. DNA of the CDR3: TGTGCCAGCAGCTTAAGCGGGAGGGGGGAGACCCAGTACTTC. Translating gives CASSLSGRGETQYF.

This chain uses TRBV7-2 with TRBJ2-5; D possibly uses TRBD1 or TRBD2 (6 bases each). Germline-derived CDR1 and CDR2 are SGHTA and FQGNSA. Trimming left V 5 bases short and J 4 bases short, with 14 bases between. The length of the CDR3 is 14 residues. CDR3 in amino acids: CASSRLGGRETQYF. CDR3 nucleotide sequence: TGTGCCAGCAGCCGCCTAGGGGGGCGAGAGACCCAGTACTTC. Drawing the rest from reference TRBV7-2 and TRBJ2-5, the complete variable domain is GAGVSQSPSNKVTEKGKDVELRCDPISGHTALYWYRQSLGQGLEFLIYFQGNSAPDKSGLPSDRFSAERTGGSVSTLTIQRTQQEDSAVYLCASSRLGGRETQYFGPGTRLLVL.

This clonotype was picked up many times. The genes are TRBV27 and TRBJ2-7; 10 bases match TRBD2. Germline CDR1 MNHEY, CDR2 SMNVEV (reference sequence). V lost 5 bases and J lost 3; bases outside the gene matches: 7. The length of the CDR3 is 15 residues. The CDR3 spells CASSGAGTSDYEQYF. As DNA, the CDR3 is TGTGCCAGCAGTGGGGCCGGGACTAGCGACTACGAGCAGTACTTC.

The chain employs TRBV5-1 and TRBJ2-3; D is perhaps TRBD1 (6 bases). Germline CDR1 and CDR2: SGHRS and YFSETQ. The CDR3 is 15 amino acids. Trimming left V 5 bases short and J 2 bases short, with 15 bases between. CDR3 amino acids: CASSFQDSHTDTQYF. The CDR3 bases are TGCGCCAGCAGTTTTCAGGACAGCCACACAGATACGCAGTATTTT. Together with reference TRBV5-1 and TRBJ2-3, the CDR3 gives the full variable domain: KAGVTQTPRYLIKTRGQQVTLSCSPISGHRSVSWYQQTPGQGLQFLFEYFSETQRNKGNFPGRFSGRQFSNSRSEMNVSTLELGDSALYLCASSFQDSHTDTQYFGPGTRLTVL.

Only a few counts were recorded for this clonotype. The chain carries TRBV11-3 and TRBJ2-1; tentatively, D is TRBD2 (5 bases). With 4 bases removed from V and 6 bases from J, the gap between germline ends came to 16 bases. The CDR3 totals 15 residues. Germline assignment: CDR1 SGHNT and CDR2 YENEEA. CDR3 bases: TGTGCCAGCAGCTCCCATTCACTAGGAAGCAATGAGCAGTTCTTC. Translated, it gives CASSSHSLGSNEQFF.

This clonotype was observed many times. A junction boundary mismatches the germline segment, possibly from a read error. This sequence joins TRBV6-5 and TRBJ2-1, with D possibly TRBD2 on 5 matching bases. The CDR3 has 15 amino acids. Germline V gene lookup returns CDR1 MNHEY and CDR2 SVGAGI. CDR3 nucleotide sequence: TGTGCCAGCCGTTACGACGTCGGGATCGGCAATGAGCAGTTCTTC. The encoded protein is CASRYDVGIGNEQFF.

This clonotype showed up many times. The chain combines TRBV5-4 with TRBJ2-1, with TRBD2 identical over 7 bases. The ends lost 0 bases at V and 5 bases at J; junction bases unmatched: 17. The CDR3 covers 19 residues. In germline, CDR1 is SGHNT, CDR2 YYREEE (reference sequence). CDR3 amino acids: CASSLGGGSGVGVNNEQFF. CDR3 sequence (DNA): TGTGCCAGCAGCTTGGGCGGGGGTAGCGGAGTAGGAGTTAACAATGAGCAGTTCTTC.

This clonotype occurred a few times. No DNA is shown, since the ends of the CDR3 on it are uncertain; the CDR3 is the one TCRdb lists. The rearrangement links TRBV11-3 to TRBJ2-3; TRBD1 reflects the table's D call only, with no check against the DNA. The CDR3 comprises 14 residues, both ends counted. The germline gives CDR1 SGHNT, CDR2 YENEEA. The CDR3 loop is CASSFGQGSDTQYF.

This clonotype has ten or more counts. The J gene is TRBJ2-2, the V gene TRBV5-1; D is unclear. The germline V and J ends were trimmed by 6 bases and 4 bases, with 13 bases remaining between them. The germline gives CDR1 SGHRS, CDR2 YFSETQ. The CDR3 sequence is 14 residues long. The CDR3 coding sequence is TGCGCCAGCAACATAGAACTGGGCACCGGGGAGCTGTTTTTT. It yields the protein CASNIELGTGELFF. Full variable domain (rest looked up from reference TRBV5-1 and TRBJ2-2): KAGVTQTPRYLIKTRGQQVTLSCSPISGHRSVSWYQQTPGQGLQFLFEYFSETQRNKGNFPGRFSGRQFSNSRSEMNVSTLELGDSALYLCASNIELGTGELFFGEGSRLTVL.

For the CDR3, the DNA is TGCAGTGCAAGCCGTCCCGGACAACAAGAGACCCAGTACTTC. This encodes CSASRPGQQETQYF. The chain links TRBV20-1 to TRBJ2-5; D is perhaps TRBD1 (5 bases). Germline V CDR1 and CDR2: DFQATT, SNEGSKA (reference sequence). CDR3 length: 14 residues. Trimming shortened V by 6 bases and J by 2 bases, and 16 bases separated the two germline ends.

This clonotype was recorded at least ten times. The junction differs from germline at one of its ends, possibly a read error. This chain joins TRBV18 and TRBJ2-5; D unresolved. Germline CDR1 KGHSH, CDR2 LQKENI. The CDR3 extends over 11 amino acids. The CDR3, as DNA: TGCGCCAGCAGCCCCGGGGAGACCCAGTACTTC. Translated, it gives CASSPGETQYF.

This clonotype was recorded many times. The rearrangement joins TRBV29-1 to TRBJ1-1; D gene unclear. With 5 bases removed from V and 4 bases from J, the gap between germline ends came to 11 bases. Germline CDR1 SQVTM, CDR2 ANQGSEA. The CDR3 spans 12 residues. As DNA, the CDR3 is TGCAGCGTTAGTTTCCGGGCCACTGAAGCTTTCTTT. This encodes CSVSFRATEAFF.

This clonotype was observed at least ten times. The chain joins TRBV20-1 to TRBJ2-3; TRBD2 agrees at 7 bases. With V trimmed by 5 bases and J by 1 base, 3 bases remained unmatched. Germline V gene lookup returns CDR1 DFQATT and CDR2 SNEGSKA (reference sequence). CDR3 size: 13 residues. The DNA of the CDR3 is TGCAGTGCTCAGAGCGGGGGCACAGATACGCAGTATTTT. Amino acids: CSAQSGGTDTQYF.

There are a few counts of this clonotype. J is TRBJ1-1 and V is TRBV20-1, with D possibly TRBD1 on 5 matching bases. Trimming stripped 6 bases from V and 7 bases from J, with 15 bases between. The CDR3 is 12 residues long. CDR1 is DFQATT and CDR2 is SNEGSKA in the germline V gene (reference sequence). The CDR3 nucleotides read TGCAGTGCCGCCCTACAGGAGTTTGAAGCTTTCTTT. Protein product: CSAALQEFEAFF.

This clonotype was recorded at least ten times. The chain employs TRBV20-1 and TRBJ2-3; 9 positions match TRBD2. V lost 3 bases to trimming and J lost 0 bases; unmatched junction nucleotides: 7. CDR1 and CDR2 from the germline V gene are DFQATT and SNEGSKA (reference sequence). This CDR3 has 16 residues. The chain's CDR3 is CSASSNSGRSTDTQYF. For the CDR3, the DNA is TGCAGTGCTAGCTCCAACAGCGGGAGGAGCACAGATACGCAGTATTTT.

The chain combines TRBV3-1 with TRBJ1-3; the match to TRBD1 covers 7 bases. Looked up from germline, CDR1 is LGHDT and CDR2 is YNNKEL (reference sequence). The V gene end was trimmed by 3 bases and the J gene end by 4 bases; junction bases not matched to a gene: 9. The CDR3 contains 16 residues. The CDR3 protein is CASSQPTGFGGNTIYF. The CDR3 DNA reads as TGTGCCAGCAGCCAGCCGACAGGGTTCGGAGGAAACACCATATATTTT.

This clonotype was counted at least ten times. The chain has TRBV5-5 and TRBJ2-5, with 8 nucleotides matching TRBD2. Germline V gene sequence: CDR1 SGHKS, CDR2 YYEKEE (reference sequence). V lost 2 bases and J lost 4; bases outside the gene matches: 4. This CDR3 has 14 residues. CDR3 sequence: CASSFLAGGETQYF. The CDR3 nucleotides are TGTGCCAGCAGCTTTTTGGCGGGGGGAGAGACCCAGTACTTC.

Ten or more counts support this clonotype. The CDR3 is CASSLRTGGRNEQFF. CDR3 DNA: TGTGCCAGCAGTCTTCGGACAGGGGGTAGGAATGAGCAGTTCTTC. This chain connects TRBV28 to TRBJ2-1; TRBD1 matches 10 bases. CDR3 size: 15 residues. Losses at the gene ends were 5 bases for V and 7 bases for J; bases not matched to a gene: 8. Germline V lookup: CDR1 MDHEN, CDR2 SYDVKM.

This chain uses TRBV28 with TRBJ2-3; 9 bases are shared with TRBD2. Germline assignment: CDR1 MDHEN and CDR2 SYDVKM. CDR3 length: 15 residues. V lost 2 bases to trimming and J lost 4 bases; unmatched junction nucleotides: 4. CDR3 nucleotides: TGTGCCAGCAGTTTAGCGGGAGGGCCCCCAGATACGCAGTATTTT. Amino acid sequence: CASSLAGGPPDTQYF.

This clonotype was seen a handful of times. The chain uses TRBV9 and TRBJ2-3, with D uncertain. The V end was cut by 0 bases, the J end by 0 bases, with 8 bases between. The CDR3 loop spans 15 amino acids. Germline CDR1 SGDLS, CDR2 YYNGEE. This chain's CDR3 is CASSVGVYSTDTQYF. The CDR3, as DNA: TGTGCCAGCAGCGTAGGTGTATATAGCACAGATACGCAGTATTTT.

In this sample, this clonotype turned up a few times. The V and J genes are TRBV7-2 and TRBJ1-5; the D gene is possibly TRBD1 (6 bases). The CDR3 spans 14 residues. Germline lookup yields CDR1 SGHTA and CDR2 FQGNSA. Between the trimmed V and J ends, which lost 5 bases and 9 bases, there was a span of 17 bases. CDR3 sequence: CASSEDSGGRPQHF. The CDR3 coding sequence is TGTGCCAGCAGCGAGGACAGTGGGGGTAGGCCCCAGCATTTT.